Following are 25 T cell receptor beta chains from one sample sequenced in a study of OX40 agonist ivuxolimab in advanced cancers. This table comes from immunoSEQ multiplex PCR, and its TCRdb copy is limited to in-frame clones, with some not included. The sample shows about 78,000 clones, roughly nine tenths of them seen only once. The material sequenced was CD4+ or CD8+ T cells sorted from blood, taken in a trial of the OX40 agonist ivuxolimab. These receptor sequences come from an adult with an advanced solid tumor such as melanoma, head and neck, liver or kidney cancer.

The chain is built from TRBV5-4 and TRBJ1-2, with 10 bases lining up with TRBD1. The germline CDR1 and CDR2 sequences are SGHNT and YYREEE (reference sequence). The CDR3 is 18 amino acids. V trimming: 3 bases; J trimming: 2 bases; junction bases outside the gene matches: 13. CDR3: CASSSDPFGDRGNYGYTF. The CDR3, as DNA: TGTGCCAGCAGCTCAGATCCCTTTGGGGACAGGGGCAACTATGGCTACACCTTC.

This clone came up once. The V and J genes are TRBV28 and TRBJ1-2; a possible D gene is TRBD1 (5 bases). CDR3 length: 12 residues. Germline CDR1 reads MDHEN; CDR2 reads SYDVKM. V lost 5 bases and J 7 bases, leaving 11 bases between the germline ends. In DNA, the CDR3 is TGTGCCAGCAGTCAACCAGGGACTGGCTACACCTTC. Amino acids: CASSQPGTGYTF.

In this sample, this clone turned up once. J is TRBJ1-6 and V is TRBV5-1; D is ambiguous. The germline V gene has CDR1 SGHRS and CDR2 YFSETQ. The V end was cut by 4 bases, the J end by 0 bases, with 14 bases between. The CDR3 sequence is 17 residues long. CDR3 DNA sequence: TGCGCCAGCAGCCAACCGCAAGACTACTCCTATAATTCACCCCTCCACTTT. Residues: CASSQPQDYSYNSPLHF.

Concerning this clone itself: A junction boundary mismatches the germline segment, possibly from a read error. The chain combines TRBV5-4 with TRBJ1-5, with D maybe TRBD1 (5 bases). The CDR3 sequence is 16 residues long. The germline gives CDR1 SGHNT, CDR2 YYREEE (reference sequence). The CDR3 loop is CASSADPTGSDQPQHF. The CDR3 DNA sequence: TGTGCCAGCAGCGCCGACCCTACAGGTAGCGATCAGCCCCAGCATTTT.

The rearrangement joins TRBV5-1 to TRBJ1-4; 8 bases agree with TRBD1. The germline gives CDR1 SGHRS, CDR2 YFSETQ. Germline trimming cut 4 bases from V and 5 bases from J; bases unmatched to any gene: 4. The CDR3 is 14 amino acids. CDR3 loop: CASSQTGVNEKLFF. The CDR3 DNA follows: TGCGCCAGCAGCCAGACAGGGGTGAATGAAAAACTGTTTTTT.

The chain couples TRBV19 to TRBJ2-3; D ambiguous. The CDR3 contains 16 residues. V lost 5 bases, J lost 1 base, and 16 bases lay in between. CDR1 and CDR2 (germline): LNHDA, SQIVND (reference sequence). The CDR3 sequence: CASSPQPLYGTDTQYF. In DNA, the CDR3 is TGTGCCAGTAGTCCTCAACCCCTTTATGGCACAGATACGCAGTATTTT.

The CDR3 coding sequence is TGCGCCAGCAGCTTGGCCCTGGACAAGATGTACTTC. Amino acids: CASSLALDKMYF. This chain uses TRBV5-1 with TRBJ2-7; perhaps TRBD1 as D (5 bases). Germline V gene sequence: CDR1 SGHRS, CDR2 YFSETQ. V lost 0 bases, J lost 12 bases, and 13 bases lay in between. The CDR3 totals 12 residues. Based on the CDR3 plus reference TRBV5-1 and TRBJ2-7, the full variable domain is KAGVTQTPRYLIKTRGQQVTLSCSPISGHRSVSWYQQTPGQGLQFLFEYFSETQRNKGNFPGRFSGRQFSNSRSEMNVSTLELGDSALYLCASSLALDKMYFGPGTRLTVT.

The chain joins TRBV11-2 to TRBJ1-5; D unclear. Trimming shortened V by 4 bases and J by 5 bases, and 12 bases separated the two germline ends. The CDR3 has 14 residues. Germline V lookup: CDR1 SGHAT, CDR2 FQNNGV. CDR3 loop: CASSSGNNHQPQHF. DNA for the CDR3: TGTGCCAGCAGCTCCGGAAACAATCATCAGCCCCAGCATTTT. Full variable domain (rest looked up from reference TRBV11-2 and TRBJ1-5): EAGVAQSPRYKIIEKRQSVAFWCNPISGHATLYWYQQILGQGPKLLIQFQNNGVVDDSQLPKDRFSAERLKGVDSTLKIQPAKLEDSAVYLCASSSGNNHQPQHFGDGTRLSIL.

This clone was seen just once. The gene calls are TRBV5-1 and TRBJ2-2; D is tentatively TRBD1 or TRBD2 (5 bases each). The CDR3 has 15 residues. The V and J ends lost 7 bases and 6 bases respectively, with 19 bases between them. Per germline, CDR1 SGHRS and CDR2 YFSETQ. The CDR3 DNA reads TGCGCCAGCGTTTGGGGGAGTACCGGAGCCGGGGAGCTGTTTTTT. Its translation is CASVWGSTGAGELFF.

This clone appeared a single time. The J gene is TRBJ2-6, the V gene TRBV7-6; D unresolved. This CDR3 region has 14 residues. The V end lost 2 bases, the J end lost 0 bases, and 2 bases lay between the germline ends. Germline CDR1 SGHVS, CDR2 FNYEAQ. The CDR3 nucleotides are TGTGCCAGCAGCTTAAACTCTGGGGCCAACGTCCTGACTTTC. Amino acid sequence: CASSLNSGANVLTF.

CDR3 protein: CAISESGLAFF. The CDR3 bases are TGTGCCATCAGTGAGTCGGGTCTCGCTTTCTTT. The J gene is TRBJ1-1, the V gene TRBV10-3; D unclear. This CDR3 has 11 residues. Trimming took 0 bases from V and 11 from J, leaving 7 bases between them. Per germline, CDR1 ENHRY and CDR2 SYGVKD.

This clone was seen just once. The chain carries TRBV4-1 and TRBJ1-5; 10 bases align to TRBD1. V dropped 4 bases and J dropped 4; count of bases not matched to a gene: 4. The CDR3 consists of 15 residues. Per the germline V gene, CDR1 is MGHRA and CDR2 is YSYEKL. This chain's CDR3 is CASSLSGQGNQPQHF. The DNA of the CDR3 is TGCGCCAGCAGCCTTTCGGGACAGGGGAATCAGCCCCAGCATTTT.

This rearrangement joins TRBV2 to TRBJ2-6, with D perhaps assigned TRBD1 or TRBD2 (7 bases each). This CDR3 comprises 17 residues. Trimming removed 8 bases from V and 0 bases from J, with 17 bases in between. Looked up from germline, CDR1 is SNHLY and CDR2 is FYNNEI. CDR3 in amino acids: CASAQGGGTSGANVLTF. As DNA, the CDR3 is TGTGCCAGCGCCCAGGGGGGGGGAACCTCTGGGGCCAACGTCCTGACTTTC. Full variable domain (outside the CDR3, taken from reference TRBV2 and TRBJ2-6): EPEVTQTPSHQVTQMGQEVILRCVPISNHLYFYWYRQILGQKVEFLVSFYNNEISEKSEIFDDQFSVERPDGSNFTLKIRSTKLEDSAMYFCASAQGGGTSGANVLTFGAGSRLTVL.

The rearrangement uses TRBV6-1 and TRBJ2-3; D call uncertain. V was clipped by 7 bases and J by 3 bases, with 11 bases between them. The CDR3 extends over 13 amino acids. CDR1 and CDR2 from the germline V gene are MNHNS and SASEGT. The chain's CDR3 is CASTPTTTDTQYF. CDR3 nucleotide sequence: TGTGCCAGCACGCCGACAACTACAGATACGCAGTATTTT.

The J gene is TRBJ1-2, the V gene TRBV10-3; no reliable D call. The CDR3 runs 14 residues. CDR1 and CDR2 from the germline V gene are ENHRY and SYGVKD. V was cut by 5 bases and J by 8 bases, with 18 bases left in between. CDR3 residues: CAISLQARMRGYTF. CDR3 DNA sequence: TGTGCCATCAGTTTGCAGGCCCGGATGAGAGGCTACACCTTC.

The chain carries TRBV19 and TRBJ2-7, with D hard to call. This CDR3 is 15 amino acids long. Germline-derived CDR1 and CDR2 are LNHDA and SQIVND (reference sequence). V was pared by 3 bases and J by 2 bases, with 14 bases between. For the CDR3, the DNA is TGTGCCAGTAGTATCGAGTTCTCCATCCCCTACGAGCAGTACTTC. Encoded protein: CASSIEFSIPYEQYF.

V gene TRBV18 combines with J gene TRBJ1-1; tentatively, D is TRBD1 (5 bases). V lost 6 bases and J 1 base, leaving 12 bases between the germline ends. The CDR3 is 14 residues long. Germline V gene data show CDR1 as KGHSH and CDR2 as LQKENI. As DNA, the CDR3 is TGTGCCAGCTCCCCGGGGGGAGGGAACACTGAAGCTTTCTTT. Translating it yields CASSPGGGNTEAFF.

Concerning this clone: A junction boundary mismatches the germline segment, possibly from a read error. The rearrangement links TRBV7-7 to TRBJ2-5; D uncertain. This CDR3 has 14 amino acids. Germline loops: CDR1 SSHAT, CDR2 FNYEAQ (reference sequence). CDR3 nucleotides: TGTGCTAGCAGCCGCAGAACACGGGCGGAGACCCAGTACTTC. Its translation is CASSRRTRAETQYF.

The chain combines TRBV5-1 with TRBJ2-3; a weak D match, TRBD2 (5 bases). The V gene's germline CDR1 is SGHRS and CDR2 YFSETQ. V was trimmed by 2 bases and J by 5 bases, leaving 12 bases between them. The CDR3 spans 14 residues. The CDR3 spells CASSLRGDQDTQYF. The CDR3 DNA sequence: TGCGCCAGCAGCTTACGGGGTGATCAAGATACGCAGTATTTT.

V and J are TRBV7-2 and TRBJ2-5, with 7 bases matching TRBD2. Per the germline V gene, CDR1 is SGHTA and CDR2 is FQGNSA. The ends lost 3 bases at V and 5 bases at J; junction bases unmatched: 9. The CDR3 extends over 15 amino acids. The CDR3: CASSLERELGETQYF. For the CDR3, the DNA is TGTGCCAGCAGCTTGGAGCGGGAACTAGGGGAGACCCAGTACTTC.

The chain carries TRBV28 and TRBJ1-4, with D uncertain. This CDR3 comprises 18 residues. The V end was cut by 4 bases, the J end by 0 bases, with 18 bases between. Per the germline V gene, CDR1 is MDHEN and CDR2 is SYDVKM. CDR3 DNA sequence: TGTGCCAGCAGTTACCCCGATTCGGTCTTAACAACTAATGAAAAACTGTTTTTT. It specifies CASSYPDSVLTTNEKLFF.

The chain employs TRBV7-2 and TRBJ1-1; unclear D gene. CDR3 size: 13 residues. Between the trimmed V and J ends, which lost 4 bases and 8 bases, there was a span of 14 bases. Germline V gives CDR1 SGHTA, CDR2 FQGNSA. This CDR3 reads CASSSRAGGEAFF. The DNA for the CDR3 is TGTGCCAGCAGCTCACGAGCGGGTGGCGAAGCTTTCTTT.

The gene calls are TRBV6-1 and TRBJ2-5; possible D gene TRBD1, 6 bases. Germline lookup yields CDR1 MNHNS and CDR2 SASEGT. This CDR3 spans 15 amino acids. The V gene lost 6 bases and the J gene lost 2 bases, with 16 bases spanning the gap. In DNA, the CDR3 is TGTGCCAGCAGCGATCTCACAGGGTTGCAAGAGACCCAGTACTTC. As protein: CASSDLTGLQETQYF.

The rearrangement joins TRBV10-3 to TRBJ2-2, with D hard to call. Trimming removed 6 bases from V and 2 bases from J, with 7 bases in between. There are 13 residues in the CDR3. Germline lookup yields CDR1 ENHRY and CDR2 SYGVKD. CDR3 sequence (DNA): TGTGCCATCAGGTGGCACAACACCGGGGAGCTGTTTTTT. Protein: CAIRWHNTGELFF.

The CDR3 DNA reads as TGTGCCAGCTCACGAGGGGGACAGGGGGCCTACGAGCAGTACTTC. Translation gives CASSRGGQGAYEQYF. The V call is TRBV18, the J call TRBJ2-7; 11 bases agree with TRBD1. Per the germline V gene, CDR1 is KGHSH and CDR2 is LQKENI. J was trimmed by 2 bases and V by 4 bases; bases with no gene match: 4. This CDR3 has 15 amino acids.